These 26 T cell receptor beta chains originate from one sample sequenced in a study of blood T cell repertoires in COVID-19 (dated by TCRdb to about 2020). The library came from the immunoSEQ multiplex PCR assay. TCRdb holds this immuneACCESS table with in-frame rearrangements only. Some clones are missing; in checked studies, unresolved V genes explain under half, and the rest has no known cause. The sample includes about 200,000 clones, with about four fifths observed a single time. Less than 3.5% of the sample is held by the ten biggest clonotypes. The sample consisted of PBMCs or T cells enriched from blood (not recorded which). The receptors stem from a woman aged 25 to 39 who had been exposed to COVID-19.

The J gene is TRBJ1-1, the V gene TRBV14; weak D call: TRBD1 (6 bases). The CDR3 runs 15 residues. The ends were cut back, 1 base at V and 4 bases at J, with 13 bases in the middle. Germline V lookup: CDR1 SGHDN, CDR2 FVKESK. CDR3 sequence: CASSQGAGAGTEAFF. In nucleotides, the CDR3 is TGTGCCAGCAGCCAAGGGGCAGGGGCAGGCACTGAAGCTTTCTTT.

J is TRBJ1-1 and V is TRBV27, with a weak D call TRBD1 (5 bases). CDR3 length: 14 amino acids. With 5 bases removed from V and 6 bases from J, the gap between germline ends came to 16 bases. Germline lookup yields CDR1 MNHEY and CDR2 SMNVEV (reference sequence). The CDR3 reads CASSPPGWGAEAFF. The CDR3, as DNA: TGTGCCAGCAGTCCCCCAGGGTGGGGCGCTGAAGCTTTCTTT.

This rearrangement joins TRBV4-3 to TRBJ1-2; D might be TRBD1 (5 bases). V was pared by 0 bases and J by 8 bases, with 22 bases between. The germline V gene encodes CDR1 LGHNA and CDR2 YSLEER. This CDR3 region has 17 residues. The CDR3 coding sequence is TGCGCCAGCAGCCAAGATACAAGTCCCGGCGGGGCGGAGGGCTACACCTTC. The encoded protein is CASSQDTSPGGAEGYTF.

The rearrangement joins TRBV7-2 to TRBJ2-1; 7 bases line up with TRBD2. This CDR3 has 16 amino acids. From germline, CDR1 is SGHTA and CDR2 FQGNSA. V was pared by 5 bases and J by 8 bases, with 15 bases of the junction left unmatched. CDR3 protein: CASSSLAAGTSDEQFF. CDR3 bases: TGTGCCAGCAGCAGCTTAGCAGCGGGGACTTCGGATGAGCAGTTCTTC.

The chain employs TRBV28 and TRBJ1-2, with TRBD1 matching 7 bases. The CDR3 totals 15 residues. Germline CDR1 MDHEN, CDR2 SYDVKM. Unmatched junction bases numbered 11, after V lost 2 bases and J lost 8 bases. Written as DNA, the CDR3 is TGTGCCAGCAGTTTAAGCGGACAGGACGATGGGGGCTACACCTTC. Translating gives CASSLSGQDDGGYTF.

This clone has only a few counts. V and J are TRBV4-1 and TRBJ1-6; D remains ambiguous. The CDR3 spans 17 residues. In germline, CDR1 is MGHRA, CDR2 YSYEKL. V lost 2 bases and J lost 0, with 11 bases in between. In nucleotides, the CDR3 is TGCGCCAGCAGCCAACCGACGGGTAGCTCCTATAATTCACCCCTCCACTTT. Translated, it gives CASSQPTGSSYNSPLHF.

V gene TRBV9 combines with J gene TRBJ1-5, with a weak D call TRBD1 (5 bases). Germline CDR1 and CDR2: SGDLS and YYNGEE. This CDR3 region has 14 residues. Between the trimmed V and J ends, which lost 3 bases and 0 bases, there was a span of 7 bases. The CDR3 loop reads CASSARDSNQPQHF. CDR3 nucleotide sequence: TGTGCCAGCAGCGCCAGGGATAGCAATCAGCCCCAGCATTTT.

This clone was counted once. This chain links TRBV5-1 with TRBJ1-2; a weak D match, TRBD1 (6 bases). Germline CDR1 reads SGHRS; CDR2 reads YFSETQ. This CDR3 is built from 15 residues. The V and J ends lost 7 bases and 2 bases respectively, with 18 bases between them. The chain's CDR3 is CASFETGRENYGYTF. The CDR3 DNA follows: TGCGCCAGCTTCGAGACAGGACGAGAGAACTATGGCTACACCTTC.

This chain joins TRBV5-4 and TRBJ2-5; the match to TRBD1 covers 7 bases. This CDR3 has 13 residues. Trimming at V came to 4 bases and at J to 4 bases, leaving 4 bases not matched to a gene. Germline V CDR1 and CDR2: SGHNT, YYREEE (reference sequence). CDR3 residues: CASSRGPPETQYF. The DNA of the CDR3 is TGTGCCAGCAGCAGGGGGCCCCCAGAGACCCAGTACTTC. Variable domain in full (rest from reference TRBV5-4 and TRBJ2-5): ETGVTQSPTHLIKTRGQQVTLRCSSQSGHNTVSWYQQALGQGPQFIFQYYREEENGRGNFPPRFSGLQFPNYSSELNVNALELDDSALYLCASSRGPPETQYFGPGTRLLVL.

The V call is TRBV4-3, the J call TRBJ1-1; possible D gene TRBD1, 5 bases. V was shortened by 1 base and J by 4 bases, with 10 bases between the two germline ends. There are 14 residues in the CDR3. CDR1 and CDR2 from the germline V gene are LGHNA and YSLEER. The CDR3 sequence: CASSQAIQGTEAFF. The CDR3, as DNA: TGCGCCAGCAGCCAAGCTATTCAGGGCACTGAAGCTTTCTTT.

The CDR3, as DNA: TGTGCCACCAGTGATTCTGAAGCGGATGGCTACACCTTC. This sequence encodes CATSDSEADGYTF. V usage is TRBV24-1 and J usage is TRBJ1-2; D gene unclear. The V end was cut by 2 bases, the J end by 6 bases, with 9 bases between. Per germline, CDR1 KGHDR and CDR2 SFDVKD. CDR3 size: 13 residues.

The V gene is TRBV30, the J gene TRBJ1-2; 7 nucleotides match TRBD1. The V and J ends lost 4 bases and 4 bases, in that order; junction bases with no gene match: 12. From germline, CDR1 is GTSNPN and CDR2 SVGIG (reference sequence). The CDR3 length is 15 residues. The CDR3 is CAWTLVGGDAYGYTF. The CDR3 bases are TGTGCCTGGACCCTGGTAGGGGGCGATGCCTATGGCTACACCTTC.

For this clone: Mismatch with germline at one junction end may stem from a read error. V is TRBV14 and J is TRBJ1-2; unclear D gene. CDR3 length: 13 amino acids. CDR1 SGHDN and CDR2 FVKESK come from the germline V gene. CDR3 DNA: TGTGCCAGCACCCAAGGGAGCGCGGGAGGCTACACCTTC. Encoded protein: CASTQGSAGGYTF.

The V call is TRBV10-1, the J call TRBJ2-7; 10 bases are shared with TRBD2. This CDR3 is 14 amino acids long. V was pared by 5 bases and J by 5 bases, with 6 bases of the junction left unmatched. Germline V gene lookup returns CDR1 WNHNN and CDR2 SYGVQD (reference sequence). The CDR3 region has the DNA TGCGCCAGCAGTCATCAGGGACTAGCGAACGAGCAGTACTTC. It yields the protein CASSHQGLANEQYF.

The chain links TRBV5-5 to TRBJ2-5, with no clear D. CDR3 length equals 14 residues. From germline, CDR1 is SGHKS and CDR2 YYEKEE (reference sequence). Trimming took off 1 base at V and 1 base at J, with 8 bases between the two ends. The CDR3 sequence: CASSLFSGQETQYF. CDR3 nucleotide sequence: TGTGCCAGCAGCTTGTTCTCAGGCCAAGAGACCCAGTACTTC. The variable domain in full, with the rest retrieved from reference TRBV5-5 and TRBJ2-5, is DAGVTQSPTHLIKTRGQQVTLRCSPISGHKSVSWYQQVLGQGPQFIFQYYEKEERGRGNFPDRFSARQFPNYSSELNVNALLLGDSALYLCASSLFSGQETQYFGPGTRLLVL.

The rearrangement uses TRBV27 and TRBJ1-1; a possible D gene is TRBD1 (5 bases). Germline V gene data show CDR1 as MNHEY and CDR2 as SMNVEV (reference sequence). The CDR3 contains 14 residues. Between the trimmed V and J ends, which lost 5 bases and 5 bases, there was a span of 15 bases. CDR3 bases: TGTGCCAGCAGTCCGACCCTCGGGGGGACTGAAGCTTTCTTT. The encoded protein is CASSPTLGGTEAFF.

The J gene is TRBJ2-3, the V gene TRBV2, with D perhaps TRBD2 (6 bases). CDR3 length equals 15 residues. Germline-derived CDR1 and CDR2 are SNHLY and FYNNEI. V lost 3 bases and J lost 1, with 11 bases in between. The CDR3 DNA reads TGTGCCAGCAGTGATCCCGGGGGTGGCACAGATACGCAGTATTTT. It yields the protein CASSDPGGGTDTQYF.

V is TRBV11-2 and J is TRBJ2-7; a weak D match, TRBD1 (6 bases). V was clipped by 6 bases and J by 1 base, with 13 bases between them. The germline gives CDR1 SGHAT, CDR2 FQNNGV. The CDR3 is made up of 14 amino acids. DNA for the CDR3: TGTGCCAGCAGAACTTTAGGGGGATCCTACGAGCAGTACTTC. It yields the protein CASRTLGGSYEQYF.

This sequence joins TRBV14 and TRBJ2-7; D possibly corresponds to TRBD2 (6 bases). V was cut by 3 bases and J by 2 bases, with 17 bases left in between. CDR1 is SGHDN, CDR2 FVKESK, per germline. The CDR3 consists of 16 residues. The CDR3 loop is CASSHRKSTGAYEQYF. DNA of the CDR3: TGTGCCAGCAGCCACCGTAAATCGACGGGAGCCTACGAGCAGTACTTC.

In DNA, the CDR3 is TGCGCCAGCAGCGCCCGGGACAGACTCTACGAGCAGTACTTC. Its translation: CASSARDRLYEQYF. The chain joins TRBV5-1 to TRBJ2-7; 7 bases match TRBD1. Germline trimming cut 4 bases from V and 3 bases from J; bases unmatched to any gene: 7. The germline V gene encodes CDR1 SGHRS and CDR2 YFSETQ. The CDR3 covers 14 residues. Full variable domain (remainder filled in from reference TRBV5-1 and TRBJ2-7): KAGVTQTPRYLIKTRGQQVTLSCSPISGHRSVSWYQQTPGQGLQFLFEYFSETQRNKGNFPGRFSGRQFSNSRSEMNVSTLELGDSALYLCASSARDRLYEQYFGPGTRLTVT.

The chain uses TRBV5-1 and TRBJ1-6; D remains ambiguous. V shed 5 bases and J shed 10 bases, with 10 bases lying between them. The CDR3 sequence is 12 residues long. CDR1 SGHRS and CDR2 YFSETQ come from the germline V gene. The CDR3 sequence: CASSREGSPLHF. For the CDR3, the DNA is TGCGCCAGCAGTAGGGAGGGCTCACCCCTCCACTTT.

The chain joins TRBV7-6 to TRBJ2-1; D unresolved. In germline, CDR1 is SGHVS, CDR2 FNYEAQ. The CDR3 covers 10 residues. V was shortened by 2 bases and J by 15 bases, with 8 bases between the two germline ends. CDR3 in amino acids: CASSLTSRFF. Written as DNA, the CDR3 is TGTGCCAGCAGCTTAACATCCCGGTTCTTC.

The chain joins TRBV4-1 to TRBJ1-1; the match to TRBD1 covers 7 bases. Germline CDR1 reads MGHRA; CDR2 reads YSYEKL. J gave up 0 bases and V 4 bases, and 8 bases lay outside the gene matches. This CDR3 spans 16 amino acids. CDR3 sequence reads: CASSLQLGQLNTEAFF. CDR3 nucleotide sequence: TGCGCCAGCAGCCTGCAACTGGGACAGCTGAACACTGAAGCTTTCTTT.

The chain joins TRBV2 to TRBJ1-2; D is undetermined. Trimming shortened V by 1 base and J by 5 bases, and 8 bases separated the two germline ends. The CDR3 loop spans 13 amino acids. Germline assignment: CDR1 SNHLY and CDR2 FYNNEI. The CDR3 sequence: CASSEDHMYGYTF. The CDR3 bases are TGTGCCAGCAGTGAAGACCACATGTATGGCTACACCTTC. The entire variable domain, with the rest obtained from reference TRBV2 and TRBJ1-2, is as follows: EPEVTQTPSHQVTQMGQEVILRCVPISNHLYFYWYRQILGQKVEFLVSFYNNEISEKSEIFDDQFSVERPDGSNFTLKIRSTKLEDSAMYFCASSEDHMYGYTFGSGTRLTVV.

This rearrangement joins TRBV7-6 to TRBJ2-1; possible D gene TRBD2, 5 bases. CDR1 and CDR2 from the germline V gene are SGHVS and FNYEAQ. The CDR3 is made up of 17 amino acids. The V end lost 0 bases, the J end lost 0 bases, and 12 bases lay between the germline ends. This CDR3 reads CASSLARGSNSYNEQFF. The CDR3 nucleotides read TGTGCCAGCAGCTTAGCCCGGGGAAGTAACTCCTACAATGAGCAGTTCTTC.

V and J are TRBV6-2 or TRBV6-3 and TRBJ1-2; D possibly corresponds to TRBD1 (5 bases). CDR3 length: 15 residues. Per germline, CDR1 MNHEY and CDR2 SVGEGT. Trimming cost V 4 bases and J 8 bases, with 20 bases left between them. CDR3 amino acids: CASSSPGRASEGYTF. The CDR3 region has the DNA TGTGCCAGCAGTTCCCCAGGCAGGGCCTCGGAGGGCTACACCTTC.